Here is one TCR beta chain with its context. V was clipped by 6 bases and J by 7 bases; unmatched bases: 4. The CDR3 totals 13 residues. CDR1 and CDR2 (germline): MNHNY, SVGAGI (reference sequence). This sample stems from a study of blood T cell repertoires in COVID-19. The data were produced by immunoSEQ multiplex PCR, yet TCRdb's version contains in-frame clones alone and is incomplete. This sample yields approximately 280,000 clones, of which around 89% are seen a single time; approximately 4.2% belongs to the top ten. Material: peripheral blood. The TCR was taken from a man aged 35-49 years with acute or convalescent COVID-19. The rearrangement joins TRBV6-6 to TRBJ1-5; 9 bases agree with TRBD1. The CDR3 loop is CASSPQGAQPQHF. DNA of the CDR3: TGTGCCAGCAGCCCACAGGGGGCCCAGCCCCAGCATTTT.